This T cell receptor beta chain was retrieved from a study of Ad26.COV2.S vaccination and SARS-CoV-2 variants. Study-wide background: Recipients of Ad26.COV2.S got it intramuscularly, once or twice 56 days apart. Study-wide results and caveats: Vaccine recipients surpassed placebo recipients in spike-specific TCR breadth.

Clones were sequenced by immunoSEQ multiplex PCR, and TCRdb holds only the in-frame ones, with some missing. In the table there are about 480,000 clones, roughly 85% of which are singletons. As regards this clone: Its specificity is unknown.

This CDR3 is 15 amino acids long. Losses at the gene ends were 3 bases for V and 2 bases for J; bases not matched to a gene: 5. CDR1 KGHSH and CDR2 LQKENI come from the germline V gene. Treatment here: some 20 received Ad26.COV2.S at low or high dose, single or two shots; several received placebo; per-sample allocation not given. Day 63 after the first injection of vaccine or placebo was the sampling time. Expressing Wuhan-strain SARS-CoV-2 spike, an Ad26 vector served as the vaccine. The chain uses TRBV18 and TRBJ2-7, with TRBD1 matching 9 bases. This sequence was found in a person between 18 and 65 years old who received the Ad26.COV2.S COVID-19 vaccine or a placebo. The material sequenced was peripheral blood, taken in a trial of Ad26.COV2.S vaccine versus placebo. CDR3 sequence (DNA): TGTGCCAGCTCACCGGGACAGGGCCTGCCCTACGAGCAGTACTTC. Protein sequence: CASSPGQGLPYEQYF. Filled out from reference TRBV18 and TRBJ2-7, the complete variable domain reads NAGVMQNPRHLVRRRGQEARLRCSPMKGHSHVYWYRQLPEEGLKFMVYLQKENIIDESGMPKERFSAEFPKEGPSILRIQQVVRGDSAAYFCASSPGQGLPYEQYFGPGTRLTVT.